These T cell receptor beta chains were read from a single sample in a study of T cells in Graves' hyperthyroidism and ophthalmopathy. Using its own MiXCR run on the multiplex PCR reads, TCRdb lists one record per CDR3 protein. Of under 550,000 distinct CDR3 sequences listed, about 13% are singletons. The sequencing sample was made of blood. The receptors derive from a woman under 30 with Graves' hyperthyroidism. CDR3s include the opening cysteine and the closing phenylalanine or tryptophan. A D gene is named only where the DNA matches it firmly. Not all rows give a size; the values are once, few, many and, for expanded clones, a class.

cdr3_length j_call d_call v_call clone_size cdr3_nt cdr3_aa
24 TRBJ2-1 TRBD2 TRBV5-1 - TGCGCCAGCAGCTTTCCGGGGAGCACCGGGACTAGCGGGAGTTTGGGGGCACAGAACAATGAGCAGTTCTTC CASSFPGSTGTSGSLGAQNNEQFF
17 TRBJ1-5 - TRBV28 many TGTGCCAGCAGTTCCTCCTCGGGACCGCTTAGCAATCAGCCCCAGCATTTT CASSSSSGPLSNQPQHF
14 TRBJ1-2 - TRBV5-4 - TGTGCCAGCAGCTCCTCAGGGAATATTTTTGGCTACACCTTC CASSSSGNIFGYTF
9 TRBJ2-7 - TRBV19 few TGTGCCAGCGGTGACGAGCAGTACTTC CASGDEQYF
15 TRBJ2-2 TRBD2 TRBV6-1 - TGTGCCAGCAGGGTAGGACTAGCGGAAACCGGGGAGCTGTTTTTT CASRVGLAETGELFF
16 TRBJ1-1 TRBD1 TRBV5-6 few TGTGCCAGCAGCTTGGCAGGGGGCGCCGCCTCCGCTGAAGCTTTCTTT CASSLAGGAASAEAFF
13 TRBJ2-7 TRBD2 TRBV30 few TGTGCCTGGATGGGCGGGAGCTCCTACGAGCAGTACTTC CAWMGGSSYEQYF
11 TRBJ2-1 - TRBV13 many TGTGCCAGTCGTCGAGGGAATGAGCAGTTCTTC CASRRGNEQFF
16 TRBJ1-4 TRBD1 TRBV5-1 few TGCGCCAGCAGCTTGGAGGCACAGGGGGCGAGTGAAAAACTGTTTTTT CASSLEAQGASEKLFF
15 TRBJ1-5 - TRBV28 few TGTGCCAGCAGTTTATTCCAGGGAGGCAATCAGCCCCAGCATTTT CASSLFQGGNQPQHF
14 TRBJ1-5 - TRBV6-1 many TGTGCCAGCAGTGAAGGACATTTCAATCAGCCCCAGCATTTT CASSEGHFNQPQHF
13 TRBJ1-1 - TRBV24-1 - TGTGCCACCAGTGATTTGCCGGAATCTGAAGCTTTCTTT CATSDLPESEAFF
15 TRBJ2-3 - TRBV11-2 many TGTGCCAGCACCCCACAGGGGAGGGGAGGAGATACGCAGTATTTT CASTPQGRGGDTQYF
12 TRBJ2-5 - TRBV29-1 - TGCAGCGTTGATTACGGCACGGAGACCCAGTACTTC CSVDYGTETQYF